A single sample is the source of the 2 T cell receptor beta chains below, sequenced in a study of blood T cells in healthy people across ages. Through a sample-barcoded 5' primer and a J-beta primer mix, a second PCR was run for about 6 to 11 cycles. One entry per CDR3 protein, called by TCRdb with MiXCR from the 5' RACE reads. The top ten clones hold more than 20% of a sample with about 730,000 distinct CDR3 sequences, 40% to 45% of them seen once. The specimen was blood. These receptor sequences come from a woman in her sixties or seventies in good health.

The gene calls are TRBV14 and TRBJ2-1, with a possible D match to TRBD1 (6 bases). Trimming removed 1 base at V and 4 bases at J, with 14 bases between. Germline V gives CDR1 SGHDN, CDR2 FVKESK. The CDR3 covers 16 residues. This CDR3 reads CASSQGLNDRYNEQFF. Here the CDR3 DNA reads TGTGCCAGCAGCCAAGGTCTCAACGACAGGTACAATGAGCAGTTCTTC.

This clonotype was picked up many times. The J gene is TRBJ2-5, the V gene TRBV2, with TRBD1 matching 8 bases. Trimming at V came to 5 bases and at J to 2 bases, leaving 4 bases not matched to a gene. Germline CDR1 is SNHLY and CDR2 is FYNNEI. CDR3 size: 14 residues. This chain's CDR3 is CASSSDRGQETQYF. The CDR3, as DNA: TGTGCCAGCAGTTCCGACAGGGGACAAGAGACCCAGTACTTC.